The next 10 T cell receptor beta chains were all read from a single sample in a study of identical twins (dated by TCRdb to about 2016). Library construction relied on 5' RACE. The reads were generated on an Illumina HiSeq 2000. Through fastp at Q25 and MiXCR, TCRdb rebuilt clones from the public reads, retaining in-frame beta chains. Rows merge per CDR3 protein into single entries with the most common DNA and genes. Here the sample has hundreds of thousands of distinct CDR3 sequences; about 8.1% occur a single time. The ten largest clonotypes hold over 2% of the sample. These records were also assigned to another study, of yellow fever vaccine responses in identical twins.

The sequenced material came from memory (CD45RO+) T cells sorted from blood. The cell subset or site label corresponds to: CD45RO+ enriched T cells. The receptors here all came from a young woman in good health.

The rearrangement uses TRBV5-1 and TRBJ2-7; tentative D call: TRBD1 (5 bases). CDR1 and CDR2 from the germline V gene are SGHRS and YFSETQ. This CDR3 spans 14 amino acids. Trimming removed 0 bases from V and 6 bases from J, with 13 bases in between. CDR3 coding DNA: TGCGCCAGCAGCTTGGGTCAGGTGGGGCGCGAGCAGTACTTC. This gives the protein CASSLGQVGREQYF.

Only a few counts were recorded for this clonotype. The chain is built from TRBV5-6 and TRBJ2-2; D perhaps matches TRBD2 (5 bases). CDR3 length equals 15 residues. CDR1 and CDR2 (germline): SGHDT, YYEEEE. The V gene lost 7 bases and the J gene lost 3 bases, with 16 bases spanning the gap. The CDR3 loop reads CASFPSSAYTGELFF. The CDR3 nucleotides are TGTGCCAGCTTTCCGAGTAGCGCCTACACCGGGGAGCTGTTTTTT.

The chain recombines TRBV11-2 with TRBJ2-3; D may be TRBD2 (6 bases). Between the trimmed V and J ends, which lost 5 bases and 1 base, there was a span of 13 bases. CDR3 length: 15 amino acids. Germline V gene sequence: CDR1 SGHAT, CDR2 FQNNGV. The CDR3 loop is CASSPSVLGTDTQYF. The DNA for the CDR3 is TGTGCCAGCAGCCCTAGCGTATTGGGCACAGATACGCAGTATTTT.

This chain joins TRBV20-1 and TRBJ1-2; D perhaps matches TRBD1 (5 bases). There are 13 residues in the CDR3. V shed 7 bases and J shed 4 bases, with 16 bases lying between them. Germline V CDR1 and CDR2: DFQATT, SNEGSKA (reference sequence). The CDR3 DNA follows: TGCAGTGGACCCGGGGCAGGGAGCTATGGCTACACCTTC. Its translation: CSGPGAGSYGYTF.

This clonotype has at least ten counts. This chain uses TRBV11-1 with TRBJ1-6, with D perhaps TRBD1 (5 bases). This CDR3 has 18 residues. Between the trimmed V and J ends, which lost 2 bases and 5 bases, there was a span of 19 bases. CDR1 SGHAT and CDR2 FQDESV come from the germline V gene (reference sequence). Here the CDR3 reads CASSLSQGKWWDNSPLHF. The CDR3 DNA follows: TGTGCCAGCAGCTTATCTCAGGGAAAGTGGTGGGATAATTCACCCCTCCACTTT.

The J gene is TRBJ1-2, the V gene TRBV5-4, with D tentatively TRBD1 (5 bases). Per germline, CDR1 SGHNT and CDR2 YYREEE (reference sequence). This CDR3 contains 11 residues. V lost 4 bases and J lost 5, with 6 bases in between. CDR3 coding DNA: TGTGCCAGCAGCGGGGGATATGGCTACACCTTC. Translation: CASSGGYGYTF.

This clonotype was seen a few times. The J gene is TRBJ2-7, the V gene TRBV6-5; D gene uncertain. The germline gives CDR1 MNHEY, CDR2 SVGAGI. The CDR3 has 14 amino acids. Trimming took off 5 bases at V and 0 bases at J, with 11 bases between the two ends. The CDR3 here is CASSNPPSSYEQYF. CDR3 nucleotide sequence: TGTGCCAGCAGTAACCCACCGAGCTCCTACGAGCAGTACTTC.

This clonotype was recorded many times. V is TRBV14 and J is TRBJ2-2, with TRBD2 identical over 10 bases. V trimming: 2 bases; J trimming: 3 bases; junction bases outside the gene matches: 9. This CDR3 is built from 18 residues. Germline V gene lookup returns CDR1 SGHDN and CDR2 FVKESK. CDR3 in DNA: TGTGCCAGCAGCCAATTTGGGAGGCTAGCGGGAGACACCGGGGAGCTGTTTTTT. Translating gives CASSQFGRLAGDTGELFF.

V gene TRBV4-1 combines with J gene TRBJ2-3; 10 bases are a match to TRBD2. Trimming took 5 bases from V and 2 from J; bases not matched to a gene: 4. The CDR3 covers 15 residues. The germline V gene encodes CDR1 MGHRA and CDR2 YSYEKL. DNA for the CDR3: TGCGCCAGCAGCACCGGGACTAGCGTCACAGATACGCAGTATTTT. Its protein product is CASSTGTSVTDTQYF.

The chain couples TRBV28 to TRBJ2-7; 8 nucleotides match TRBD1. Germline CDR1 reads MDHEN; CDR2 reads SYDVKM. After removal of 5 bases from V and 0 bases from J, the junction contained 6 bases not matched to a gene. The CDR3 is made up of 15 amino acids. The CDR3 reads CASSLRDRSSYEQYV. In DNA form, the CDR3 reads TGTGCCAGCAGTCTCCGGGACAGGAGCTCCTACGAGCAGTACGTC.